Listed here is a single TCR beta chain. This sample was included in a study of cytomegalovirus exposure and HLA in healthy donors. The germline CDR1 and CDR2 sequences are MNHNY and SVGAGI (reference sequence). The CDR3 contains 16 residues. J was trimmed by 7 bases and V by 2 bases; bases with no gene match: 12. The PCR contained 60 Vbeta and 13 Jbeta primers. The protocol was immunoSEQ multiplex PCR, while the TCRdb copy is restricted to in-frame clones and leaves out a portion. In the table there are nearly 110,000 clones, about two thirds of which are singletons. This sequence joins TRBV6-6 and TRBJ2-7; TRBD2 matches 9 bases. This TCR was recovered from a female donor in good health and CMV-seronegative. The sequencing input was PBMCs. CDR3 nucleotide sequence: TGTGCCAGCAGTTACCCTAGCGGGACCGCCTCCGGTGAGCAGTACTTC. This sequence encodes CASSYPSGTASGEQYF.